Listed here are 20 T cell receptor beta chains from one sample, sequenced in a study of identical twins. Via MiXCR, TCRdb re-called the 5' RACE reads, giving one row per CDR3 protein. This table holds 700,000 or so distinct CDR3 sequences, 8.6% found once. The data also belong to a second study, concerning yellow fever vaccine responses in identical twins.

The sample consisted of PBMCs. These receptors were obtained from a woman between 18 and 30 years old in good health.

There are a few counts of this clonotype. This rearrangement joins TRBV28 to TRBJ2-3; D uncertain. Germline CDR1 MDHEN, CDR2 SYDVKM. V was shortened by 5 bases and J by 3 bases, with 15 bases between the two germline ends. The CDR3 extends over 15 amino acids. This CDR3 is CASSTHTGKTDTQYF. CDR3 DNA: TGTGCCAGCAGTACACACACGGGCAAAACAGATACGCAGTATTTT.

Only a few counts were recorded for this clonotype. The V gene is TRBV29-1, the J gene TRBJ2-5; 7 bases fit TRBD1. The CDR3 is 12 amino acids. Germline CDR1 and CDR2: SQVTM and ANQGSEA. The junction had 7 bases not matched to a gene; V was cut back by 7 bases and J by 5 bases. The CDR3 sequence: CSGRDRRETQYF. The DNA for the CDR3 is TGCAGCGGACGGGACAGACGGGAGACCCAGTACTTC. The entire variable domain, with the rest obtained from reference TRBV29-1 and TRBJ2-5, is as follows: SAVISQKPSRDICQRGTSLTIQCQVDSQVTMMFWYRQQPGQSLTLIATANQGSEATYESGFVIDKFPISRPNLTFSTLTVSNMSPEDSSIYLCSGRDRRETQYFGPGTRLLVL.

This clonotype has at least ten counts. This chain connects TRBV15 to TRBJ2-3; maybe TRBD2 (5 bases). This CDR3 contains 15 residues. V lost 0 bases and J 1 base, leaving 8 bases between the germline ends. Germline lookup yields CDR1 LNHNV and CDR2 YYDKDF (reference sequence). The CDR3 DNA sequence: TGTGCCACCAGCAGAGATCCGGAGGGCACAGATACGCAGTATTTT. Amino acids: CATSRDPEGTDTQYF.

This clonotype was recorded a few times. The J gene is TRBJ1-1, the V gene TRBV15; TRBD1 is a possible D gene (5 bases). The ends were cut back, 1 base at V and 1 base at J, with 10 bases in the middle. This CDR3 is built from 15 residues. Looked up from germline, CDR1 is LNHNV and CDR2 is YYDKDF (reference sequence). The CDR3 DNA reads as TGTGCCACCAGCAGAGGGTCGGGGGGGAACACTGAAGCTTTCTTT. The encoded protein is CATSRGSGGNTEAFF.

This clonotype was counted at least ten times. This sequence joins TRBV18 and TRBJ2-5; no clear D gene. The CDR3 has 13 amino acids. CDR1 is KGHSH and CDR2 is LQKENI in the germline V gene. V gave up 2 bases and J gave up 5 bases, with 9 bases separating them. The CDR3 sequence is CASSPRARETQYF. The CDR3 DNA reads as TGTGCCAGCTCACCAAGGGCCAGGGAGACCCAGTACTTC.

This clonotype was found a few times. The chain employs TRBV24-1 and TRBJ2-1; D gene uncertain. With 0 bases removed from V and 6 bases from J, the gap between germline ends came to 14 bases. Germline V lookup: CDR1 KGHDR, CDR2 SFDVKD. There are 16 residues in the CDR3. As DNA, the CDR3 is TGTGCCACCAGTGATTTGCCGGCAAAAGGAATCAATGAGCAGTTCTTC. It specifies CATSDLPAKGINEQFF.

In its sample, this clonotype was seen a few times. The chain uses TRBV7-8 and TRBJ2-4; 8 bases agree with TRBD1. J was trimmed by 6 bases and V by 6 bases; bases with no gene match: 7. CDR3 length equals 14 residues. Per the germline V gene, CDR1 is SGHVS and CDR2 is FQNEAQ. For the CDR3, the DNA is TGTGCCAGCAGGCTGACAGGGGATGCAAACATTCAGTACTTC. It translates to CASRLTGDANIQYF. The full variable domain, rest sourced from reference TRBV7-8 and TRBJ2-4, is GAGVSQSPRYKVAKRGQDVALRCDPISGHVSLFWYQQALGQGPEFLTYFQNEAQLDKSGLPSDRFFAERPEGSVSTLKIQRTQQEDSAVYLCASRLTGDANIQYFGAGTRLSVL.

This clonotype has a count of ten or more. CDR3 sequence: CASRKGLADQETQYF. The CDR3 DNA sequence: TGTGCCAGCAGGAAGGGACTAGCAGACCAAGAGACCCAGTACTTC. The chain couples TRBV12-3 or TRBV12-4 to TRBJ2-5; 9 nucleotides line up with TRBD2. After removal of 6 bases from V and 0 bases from J, the junction contained 5 bases not matched to a gene. CDR3 size: 15 residues.

There are a few counts of this clonotype. The chain couples TRBV28 to TRBJ1-6, with no clear D. Trimming stripped 6 bases from V and 9 bases from J, with 18 bases between. The germline V gene encodes CDR1 MDHEN and CDR2 SYDVKM. This CDR3 spans 15 amino acids. DNA of the CDR3: TGTGCCAGCAGCCGCCCCGTGCGGTCTATTTCACCCCTCCACTTT. This sequence encodes CASSRPVRSISPLHF.

The chain is built from TRBV29-1 and TRBJ1-4; D may be TRBD1 (5 bases). The germline gives CDR1 SQVTM, CDR2 ANQGSEA. This CDR3 comprises 12 residues. V was clipped by 5 bases and J by 5 bases, with 9 bases between them. The CDR3 spells CSVKGPNEKLFF. The CDR3 DNA is TGCAGCGTTAAGGGACCGAATGAAAAACTGTTTTTT.

In its sample, this clonotype was seen a few times. The rearrangement joins TRBV28 to TRBJ2-3; 11 bases align to TRBD2. This CDR3 contains 18 residues. Germline-derived CDR1 and CDR2 are MDHEN and SYDVKM. V gave up 6 bases and J gave up 1 base; unmatched junction bases: 12. CDR3 nucleotides: TGTGCCAGCAGCCCCGGGTCACTAGCGGGAGCTGGCACAGATACGCAGTATTTT. Amino acids: CASSPGSLAGAGTDTQYF.

This chain joins TRBV6-2 or TRBV6-3 and TRBJ2-7; D is perhaps TRBD2 (7 bases). The V gene's germline CDR1 is MNHEY and CDR2 SVGEGT. V was pared by 10 bases and J by 3 bases, with 16 bases between. This CDR3 has 13 amino acids. CDR3 bases: TGTGCCACCTACGGGGGGCCTATCTACGAGCAGTACTTC. This codes for CATYGGPIYEQYF.

A few counts support this clonotype. The gene calls are TRBV6-2 or TRBV6-3 and TRBJ2-1; 8 positions agree with TRBD2. Unmatched junction bases numbered 10, after V lost 10 bases and J lost 5 bases. This CDR3 region has 14 residues. From germline, CDR1 is MNHEY and CDR2 SVGEGT. CDR3 bases: TGTGCCACCCTAGGGGTAGCGGGGCACAATGAGCAGTTCTTC. It yields the protein CATLGVAGHNEQFF.

This clonotype occurred once. This chain connects TRBV14 to TRBJ2-6, with 8 bases identical to TRBD1. V shed 0 bases, J shed 0 bases, and the junction held 10 bases outside the gene matches. This CDR3 is built from 20 residues. Germline V lookup: CDR1 SGHDN, CDR2 FVKESK. This CDR3 is CASSQDGGTGDISGANVLTF. The CDR3 DNA reads as TGTGCCAGCAGCCAAGATGGGGGGACAGGAGATATCTCTGGGGCCAACGTCCTGACTTTC.

This clonotype was picked up a small number of times. The chain joins TRBV5-1 to TRBJ2-1; 10 bases line up with TRBD2. Germline CDR1 SGHRS, CDR2 YFSETQ. The CDR3 extends over 16 amino acids. V lost 3 bases to trimming and J lost 5 bases; unmatched junction nucleotides: 8. The CDR3 bases are TGCGCCAGCAGCTCTCCTCAGCGGGAGGGCCACAATGAGCAGTTCTTC. It specifies CASSSPQREGHNEQFF.

The gene calls are TRBV6-5 and TRBJ2-7, with TRBD1 matching 7 bases. Looked up from germline, CDR1 is MNHEY and CDR2 is SVGAGI. Trimming cost V 3 bases and J 2 bases; bases outside gene matches: 7. This CDR3 spans 15 amino acids. This CDR3 is CASSYWAGGTYEQYF. In DNA, the CDR3 is TGTGCCAGCAGTTATTGGGCAGGGGGAACCTACGAGCAGTACTTC.

As to this clonotype: The junction departs from the called germline gene at one end, perhaps through a read error. The rearrangement joins TRBV28 to TRBJ2-4, with D perhaps assigned TRBD1 or TRBD2 (5 bases each). Germline CDR1 is MDHEN and CDR2 is SYDVKM. The CDR3 runs to 16 residues. The CDR3 nucleotides read TGTGCCAGCAGTTCTATAGTGGGGTCGGGGCCCCGGCCCATGGACTTC. It codes for CASSSIVGSGPRPMDF.

The genes are TRBV20-1 and TRBJ2-7, with 12 bases matching TRBD1. The germline gives CDR1 DFQATT, CDR2 SNEGSKA (reference sequence). With 6 bases clipped from V and 0 bases from J, the junction kept 9 bases outside the gene matches. The CDR3 is made up of 16 amino acids. The CDR3 protein is CSANRDRGLSSYEQYF. The DNA for the CDR3 is TGCAGTGCAAACCGGGACAGGGGGCTAAGCTCCTACGAGCAGTACTTC.

This clonotype was observed at least ten times. V usage is TRBV7-2 and J usage is TRBJ2-7, with D tentatively TRBD2 (5 bases). From germline, CDR1 is SGHTA and CDR2 FQGNSA. Trimming removed 3 bases at V and 7 bases at J, with 13 bases between. This CDR3 contains 13 residues. The CDR3: CASSFPPGVEQYF. The DNA for the CDR3 is TGTGCCAGCAGCTTCCCCCCCGGGGTTGAGCAGTACTTC.

The chain uses TRBV27 and TRBJ1-2; D is perhaps TRBD1 (6 bases). The V gene lost 0 bases and the J gene lost 4 bases, with 15 bases spanning the gap. The CDR3 covers 16 residues. Germline V gives CDR1 MNHEY, CDR2 SMNVEV (reference sequence). The CDR3 nucleotides are TGTGCCAGCAGTTTATCCGCAGGGGAAAAGCCCTATGGCTACACCTTC. Translation: CASSLSAGEKPYGYTF.